The source of this TCR beta chain is a study of CD8+ T cells in alopecia areata. Study context: Tofacitinib administration to treated patients was oral, at 5 to 10 mg twice daily. Severity was scored as percentage of affected scalp area in treated patients.

The sequencing template was cDNA reverse transcribed from extracted RNA. TCRdb's table, derived via immunoSEQ multiplex PCR, lists solely in-frame clones and lacks some. The sample has 93,000 or so clones, 70% to 90% seen once. Treatment here: oral pan-JAK inhibitor, 5-10 mg twice daily. Sorted out of PBMCs were CD4+ T cells and CD8+ T cells. V shed 1 base and J shed 3 bases, with 9 bases lying between them. Germline CDR1 and CDR2: SQVTM and ANQGSEA. The CDR3 spans 13 residues. Findings of the study overall: Uncertainty remains about how baseline CD8+ expansion links to response, with one nonresponder.

A note on this clone: Antigen specificity is unknown.

This sequence originates from a human donor with alopecia areata. The rearrangement uses TRBV29-1 and TRBJ1-2; no clear D gene. The sample was CD8+ T cells sorted from blood, taken at approximately week 34, from a patient treated with tofacitinib. The CDR3 protein is CSVEGEDYYGYTF. CDR3 in DNA: TGCAGCGTTGAAGGAGAGGATTACTATGGCTACACCTTC.